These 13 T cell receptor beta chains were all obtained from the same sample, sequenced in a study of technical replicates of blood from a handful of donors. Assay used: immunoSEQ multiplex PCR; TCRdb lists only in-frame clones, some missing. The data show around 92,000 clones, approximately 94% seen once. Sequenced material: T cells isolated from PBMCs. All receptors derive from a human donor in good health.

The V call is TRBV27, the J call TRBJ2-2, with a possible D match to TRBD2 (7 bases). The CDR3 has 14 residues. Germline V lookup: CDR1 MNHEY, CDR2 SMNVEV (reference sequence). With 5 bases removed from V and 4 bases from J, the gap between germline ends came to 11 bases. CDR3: CASSRGGFTGELFF. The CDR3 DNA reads TGTGCCAGCAGTAGGGGGGGCTTCACCGGGGAGCTGTTTTTT.

The CDR3 spells CASSKSGVGDTQYF. CDR3 DNA sequence: TGTGCCAGCTCTAAGTCGGGGGTCGGAGATACGCAGTATTTT. The V call is TRBV9, the J call TRBJ2-3; D perhaps matches TRBD2 (6 bases). Deletions cut 7 bases from V and 5 bases from J, with 17 bases between. This CDR3 region has 14 residues. From germline, CDR1 is SGDLS and CDR2 YYNGEE.

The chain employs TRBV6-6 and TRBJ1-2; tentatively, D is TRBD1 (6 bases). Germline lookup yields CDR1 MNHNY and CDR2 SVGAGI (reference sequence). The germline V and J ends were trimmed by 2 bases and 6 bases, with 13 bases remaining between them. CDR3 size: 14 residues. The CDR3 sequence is CASSYGGTTNGYTF. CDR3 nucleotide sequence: TGTGCCAGCAGTTACGGTGGGACAACCAATGGCTACACCTTC.

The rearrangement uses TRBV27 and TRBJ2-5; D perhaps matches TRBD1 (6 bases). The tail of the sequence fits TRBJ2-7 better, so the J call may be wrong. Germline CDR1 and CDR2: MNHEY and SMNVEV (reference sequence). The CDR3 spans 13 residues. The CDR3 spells CASSPDRNYEQYF. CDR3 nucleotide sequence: TGTGCCAGCAGTCCGGACAGAAACTACGAGCAGTACTTC.

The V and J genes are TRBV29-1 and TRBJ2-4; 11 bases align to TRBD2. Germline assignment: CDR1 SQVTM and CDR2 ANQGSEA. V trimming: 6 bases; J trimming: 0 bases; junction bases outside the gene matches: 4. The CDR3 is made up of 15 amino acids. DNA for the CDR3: TGCAGCGTCCTGGGACTAGCGGAAGCCAAAAACATTCAGTACTTC. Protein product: CSVLGLAEAKNIQYF.

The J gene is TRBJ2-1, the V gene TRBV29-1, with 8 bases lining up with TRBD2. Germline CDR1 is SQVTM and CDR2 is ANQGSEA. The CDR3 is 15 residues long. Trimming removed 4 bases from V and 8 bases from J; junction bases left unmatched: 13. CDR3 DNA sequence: TGCAGCGTTGCTAAGCGGGGGTATGGGGGCGATGAGCAGTTCTTC. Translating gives CSVAKRGYGGDEQFF.

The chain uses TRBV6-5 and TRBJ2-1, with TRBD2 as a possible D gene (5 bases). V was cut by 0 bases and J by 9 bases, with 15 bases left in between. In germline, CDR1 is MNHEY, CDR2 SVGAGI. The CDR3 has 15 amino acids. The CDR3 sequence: CASSYSILAGVEQFF. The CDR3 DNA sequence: TGTGCCAGCAGTTACTCGATACTGGCGGGTGTTGAGCAGTTCTTC.

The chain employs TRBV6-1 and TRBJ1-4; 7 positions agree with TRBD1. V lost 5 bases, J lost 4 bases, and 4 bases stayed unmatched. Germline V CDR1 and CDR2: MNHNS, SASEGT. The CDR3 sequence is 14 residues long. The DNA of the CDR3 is TGTGCCAGCAGTCTCCGGGACAGTAATGAAAAACTGTTTTTT. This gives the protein CASSLRDSNEKLFF.

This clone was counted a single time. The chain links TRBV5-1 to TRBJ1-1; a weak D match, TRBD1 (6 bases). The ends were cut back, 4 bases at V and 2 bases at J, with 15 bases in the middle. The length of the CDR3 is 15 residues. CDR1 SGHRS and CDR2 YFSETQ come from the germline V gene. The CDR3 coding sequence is TGCGCCAGCAGCCCGAGACAGGCCCCCAACACTGAAGCTTTCTTT. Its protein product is CASSPRQAPNTEAFF.

This CDR3 is CASSYSVSRYEQYF. The CDR3 region has the DNA TGTGCCAGCAGTTACAGTGTTAGTCGGTACGAGCAGTACTTC. The rearrangement uses TRBV6-5 and TRBJ2-7; D gene unclear. The CDR3 contains 14 residues. The germline V and J ends were trimmed by 2 bases and 4 bases, with 12 bases remaining between them. CDR1 and CDR2 (germline): MNHEY, SVGAGI.

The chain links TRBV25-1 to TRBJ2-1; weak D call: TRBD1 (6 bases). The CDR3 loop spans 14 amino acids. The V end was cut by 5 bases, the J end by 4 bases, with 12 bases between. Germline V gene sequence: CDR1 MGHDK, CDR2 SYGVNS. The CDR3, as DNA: TGTGCCAGCAGTCCCGGGACAAATTACAATGAGCAGTTCTTC. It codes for CASSPGTNYNEQFF.

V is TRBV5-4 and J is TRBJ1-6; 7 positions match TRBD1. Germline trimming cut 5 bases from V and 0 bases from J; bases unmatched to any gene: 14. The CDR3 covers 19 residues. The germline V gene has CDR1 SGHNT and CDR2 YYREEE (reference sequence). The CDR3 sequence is CASSYSPGQRVSYNSPLHF. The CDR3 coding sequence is TGTGCCAGCAGTTACTCTCCGGGACAGAGAGTCTCCTATAATTCACCCCTCCACTTT.

Here the CDR3 DNA reads TGTGCCAGTAGTGGGGCTAGCGGGAGCTTTCCCAATGAGCAGTTCTTC. It encodes CASSGASGSFPNEQFF. The V call is TRBV19, the J call TRBJ2-1; TRBD2 matches 10 bases. The CDR3 is 16 residues long. Germline trimming cut 5 bases from V and 6 bases from J; bases unmatched to any gene: 10. From germline, CDR1 is LNHDA and CDR2 SQIVND (reference sequence).